These 26 T cell receptor beta chains originate from one sample sequenced in a study of blood T cell repertoires in COVID-19. Clones were read by immunoSEQ multiplex PCR, and TCRdb kept only the in-frame ones, dropping some. The sample includes about 200,000 clones, 75% to 85% of them seen just once. The sample was peripheral blood. The receptors here all came from a human donor in a cohort sampled during active COVID-19.

The chain couples TRBV25-1 to TRBJ2-5; 7 bases fit TRBD2. Losses at the gene ends were 7 bases for V and 4 bases for J; bases not matched to a gene: 6. The CDR3 spans 13 residues. Germline assignment: CDR1 MGHDK and CDR2 SYGVNS. For the CDR3, the DNA is TGTGCCAGCACTCCTGGGGGGGGAGAGACCCAGTACTTC. Translating gives CASTPGGGETQYF.

In this sample, this clone turned up once. The chain joins TRBV18 to TRBJ1-1; maybe TRBD1 (5 bases). Germline assignment: CDR1 KGHSH and CDR2 LQKENI. CDR3 length: 13 amino acids. V was cut by 5 bases and J by 1 base, with 8 bases left in between. The CDR3 DNA follows: TGTGCCAGCTCAACCGGACAGAACACTGAAGCTTTCTTT. The encoded protein is CASSTGQNTEAFF.

CDR3 coding DNA: TGTGCCAGCAGTCACGGGGGGGGGCATTTTGGAAAACTGTTTTTT. It specifies CASSHGGGHFGKLFF. The genes are TRBV27 and TRBJ1-4, with D possibly TRBD1 on 6 matching bases. Germline-derived CDR1 and CDR2 are MNHEY and SMNVEV (reference sequence). The CDR3 runs 15 residues. Trimming cost V 5 bases and J 10 bases, with 20 bases left between them.

The rearrangement uses TRBV7-2 and TRBJ2-3; tentatively, D is TRBD2 (6 bases). This CDR3 comprises 15 residues. CDR1 and CDR2 from the germline V gene are SGHTA and FQGNSA. V lost 1 base, J lost 4 bases, and 12 bases lay in between. CDR3 in amino acids: CASSLERLASDTQYF. The CDR3 region has the DNA TGTGCCAGCAGCTTAGAGCGGCTAGCGTCAGATACGCAGTATTTT.

The V gene is TRBV19, the J gene TRBJ2-2, with a tentative D call TRBD1 (6 bases). This CDR3 region has 17 residues. Between the trimmed V and J ends, which lost 0 bases and 1 base, there was a span of 12 bases. Per germline, CDR1 LNHDA and CDR2 SQIVND (reference sequence). The CDR3 region is CASSIDLGQMNTGELFF. The DNA of the CDR3 is TGTGCCAGTAGTATAGATCTCGGACAGATGAACACCGGGGAGCTGTTTTTT.

The chain employs TRBV5-1 and TRBJ1-4, with a tentative D call TRBD1 (6 bases). CDR3 length: 14 amino acids. Germline V gene sequence: CDR1 SGHRS, CDR2 YFSETQ. Trimming took off 7 bases at V and 8 bases at J, with 18 bases between the two ends. The CDR3 DNA reads as TGCGCCAGCTCCCAAGGGGGGGCTGGAGAAAAACTGTTTTTT. This codes for CASSQGGAGEKLFF.

The rearrangement links TRBV28 to TRBJ2-5; 7 bases match TRBD2. Germline trimming cut 3 bases from V and 0 bases from J; bases unmatched to any gene: 4. CDR1 and CDR2 (germline): MDHEN, SYDVKM. This CDR3 is built from 15 residues. CDR3: CASSFREGYQETQYF. CDR3 in DNA: TGTGCCAGCAGTTTTAGGGAGGGGTACCAAGAGACCCAGTACTTC.

This clone was detected once. The V gene is TRBV27, the J gene TRBJ2-2; D might be TRBD1 (6 bases). This CDR3 is built from 17 residues. With 2 bases removed from V and 4 bases from J, the gap between germline ends came to 17 bases. Germline CDR1 MNHEY, CDR2 SMNVEV (reference sequence). The CDR3 DNA sequence: TGTGCCAGCAGTTTAAAGTCTTCAGGGGCGGCCACCGGGGAGCTGTTTTTT. Its protein is CASSLKSSGAATGELFF.

The chain carries TRBV18 and TRBJ1-4; a weak D match, TRBD1 (6 bases). This CDR3 has 13 residues. Trimming removed 5 bases from V and 8 bases from J, with 12 bases in between. Germline CDR1 reads KGHSH; CDR2 reads LQKENI. The CDR3 spells CASSTTGTEKLFF. CDR3 bases: TGTGCCAGCTCAACGACAGGTACCGAAAAACTGTTTTTT.

The CDR3 region is CASSLLGQGRYNEQFF. The CDR3 coding sequence is TGTGCCAGCAGCTTATTAGGACAGGGACGCTACAATGAGCAGTTCTTC. This chain connects TRBV7-9 to TRBJ2-1; 8 bases align to TRBD1. Germline V gives CDR1 SEHNR, CDR2 FQNEAQ (reference sequence). The CDR3 spans 16 residues. V lost 2 bases and J lost 3; bases outside the gene matches: 6.

This chain uses TRBV3-1 (or the pseudogene TRBV3-2) with TRBJ2-1, with TRBD2 matching 7 bases. The junction had 22 bases not matched to a gene; V was cut back by 3 bases and J by 5 bases. There are 20 residues in the CDR3. Per the germline V gene, CDR1 is LGHDT and CDR2 is YNNKEL (reference sequence). CDR3 protein: CASSQRAGAVVHPNNNEQFF. Here the CDR3 DNA reads TGTGCCAGCAGCCAGAGGGCGGGAGCAGTAGTTCACCCAAACAACAATGAGCAGTTCTTC.

The rearrangement uses TRBV7-8 and TRBJ2-7; D is possibly TRBD2 (6 bases). This CDR3 region has 16 residues. Between the trimmed V and J ends, which lost 5 bases and 0 bases, there was a span of 17 bases. Germline V gene data show CDR1 as SGHVS and CDR2 as FQNEAQ. CDR3 coding DNA: TGTGCCAGCAGCCGGCGGCGGGACGGGAGCTCCTACGAGCAGTACTTC. It specifies CASSRRRDGSSYEQYF.

The rearrangement joins TRBV5-8 to TRBJ2-2, with D possibly TRBD2 on 5 matching bases. The CDR3 is 15 amino acids. Germline CDR1 is SGHTS and CDR2 is YDEGEE. The V end was cut by 0 bases, the J end by 6 bases, with 12 bases between. CDR3 DNA: TGTGCCAGCAGCTTGGCTAGCTATTCCGCCGGGGAGCTGTTTTTT. Translating gives CASSLASYSAGELFF.

The chain recombines TRBV12-3 or TRBV12-4 with TRBJ1-1; maybe TRBD1 (6 bases). The CDR3 sequence is 13 residues long. V shed 2 bases and J shed 5 bases, with 9 bases lying between them. Here the CDR3 reads CASSLTGTTEAFF. The CDR3, as DNA: TGTGCCAGCAGTTTAACAGGGACAACTGAAGCTTTCTTT.

The chain combines TRBV9 with TRBJ2-5; 15 nucleotides agree with TRBD2. This CDR3 is built from 16 residues. CDR1 and CDR2 (germline): SGDLS, YYNGEE. The V segment lost 0 bases and the J segment 4 bases; nucleotides outside the gene matches: 1. CDR3 in DNA: TGTGCCAGCAGCGTAGGGGGACTAGCGGGAGGAGAGACCCAGTACTTC. It yields the protein CASSVGGLAGGETQYF.

The chain recombines TRBV7-9 with TRBJ2-1, with 10 bases identical to TRBD2. Germline V CDR1 and CDR2: SEHNR, FQNEAQ (reference sequence). CDR3 length: 16 amino acids. V lost 5 bases to trimming and J lost 7 bases; unmatched junction nucleotides: 11. The CDR3: CASSPQREGRLNEQFF. CDR3 nucleotides: TGTGCCAGCAGCCCCCAGCGGGAGGGCCGGTTGAATGAGCAGTTCTTC.

The chain links TRBV13 to TRBJ2-1, with a weak D call TRBD1 (6 bases). The ends were cut back, 5 bases at V and 0 bases at J, with 14 bases in the middle. The CDR3 sequence is 16 residues long. Germline V CDR1 and CDR2: PRHDT, FYEKMQ (reference sequence). CDR3 loop: CASSPAGTSSYNEQFF. In DNA form, the CDR3 reads TGTGCCAGCAGCCCTGCCGGGACAAGCTCCTACAATGAGCAGTTCTTC.

The chain has TRBV7-9 and TRBJ2-3; TRBD1 matches 10 bases. This CDR3 is built from 15 residues. From germline, CDR1 is SEHNR and CDR2 FQNEAQ (reference sequence). With V trimmed by 10 bases and J by 2 bases, 9 bases remained unmatched. The CDR3 bases are TGTGCCACTGGACCGGGACAGGGGATCACAGATACGCAGTATTTT. It codes for CATGPGQGITDTQYF. The full variable domain, with the rest looked up from reference TRBV7-9 and TRBJ2-3, is DTGVSQNPRHKITKRGQNVTFRCDPISEHNRLYWYRQTLGQGPEFLTYFQNEAQLEKSRLLSDRFSAERPKGSFSTLEIQRTEQGDSAMYLCATGPGQGITDTQYFGPGTRLTVL.

This clone came up once. The V and J genes are TRBV12-5 and TRBJ2-7, with 7 bases aligning to TRBD1. After removal of 1 base from V and 2 bases from J, the junction contained 14 bases not matched to a gene. The CDR3 spans 18 residues. Germline CDR1 and CDR2: LGHNT and FRNRAP. CDR3 sequence reads: CASGLDTLPGQRPYEQYF. CDR3 coding DNA: TGTGCTAGTGGTTTGGACACTTTACCGGGACAGAGACCCTACGAGCAGTACTTC.

Here the CDR3 DNA reads TGCGCCAGCACGAGGTTTTCCGGGACTAGAGGCGACAATGAGCAGTTCTTC. Protein: CASTRFSGTRGDNEQFF. The J gene is TRBJ2-1, the V gene TRBV5-1; 8 bases are a match to TRBD2. The CDR3 spans 17 residues. V was pared by 6 bases and J by 5 bases, with 16 bases of the junction left unmatched. Germline V lookup: CDR1 SGHRS, CDR2 YFSETQ.

About this clone: Other nucleotide sequences from this sample produce the same CDR3. The rearrangement uses TRBV30 and TRBJ1-3; D gene unclear. Trimming took 0 bases from V and 3 from J, leaving 6 bases between them. The germline gives CDR1 GTSNPN, CDR2 SVGIG (reference sequence). The CDR3 consists of 13 residues. The chain's CDR3 is CAWSVSSGNTIYF. The CDR3 region has the DNA TGTGCCTGGAGTGTATCCAGTGGAAACACCATATATTTT.

The V call is TRBV7-6, the J call TRBJ2-7; 11 bases are a match to TRBD1. The junction had 14 bases not matched to a gene; V was cut back by 1 base and J by 3 bases. In germline, CDR1 is SGHVS, CDR2 FNYEAQ. The CDR3 length is 19 residues. The DNA for the CDR3 is TGTGCCAGCAGCTTAGTACCAGCCCGGGACAGGGGGGTCGTCTACGAGCAGTACTTC. Protein: CASSLVPARDRGVVYEQYF.

The V and J genes are TRBV6-4 and TRBJ2-3; TRBD2 is a possible D gene (6 bases). Trimming shortened V by 3 bases and J by 1 base, and 8 bases separated the two germline ends. Germline values: CDR1 MRHNA, CDR2 SNTAGT. This CDR3 has 14 residues. The CDR3 sequence is CASSESSGTDTQYF. The CDR3 DNA follows: TGTGCCAGCAGTGAGTCTAGCGGCACAGATACGCAGTATTTT.

The chain uses TRBV11-2 and TRBJ1-5; 8 nucleotides agree with TRBD1. The CDR3 loop spans 16 amino acids. CDR1 is SGHAT and CDR2 is FQNNGV in the germline V gene. After removal of 1 base from V and 7 bases from J, the junction contained 9 bases not matched to a gene. CDR3 nucleotides: TGTGCCAGCAGCTTAGGGGCGACAGGGGTGGACCAGCCCCAGCATTTT. This codes for CASSLGATGVDQPQHF.

The J gene is TRBJ2-7, the V gene TRBV19, with a possible D match to TRBD1 (6 bases). The germline V gene encodes CDR1 LNHDA and CDR2 SQIVND (reference sequence). The CDR3 runs to 18 residues. V was trimmed by 3 bases and J by 6 bases, leaving 27 bases between them. The CDR3 loop reads CASSIDKSMGAASIEQYF. The CDR3 nucleotides read TGTGCCAGTAGTATCGACAAGTCCATGGGGGCTGCTTCGATCGAGCAGTACTTC. Full variable domain (outside the CDR3, taken from reference TRBV19 and TRBJ2-7): DGGITQSPKYLFRKEGQNVTLSCEQNLNHDAMYWYRQDPGQGLRLIYYSQIVNDFQKGDIAEGYSVSREKKESFPLTVTSAQKNPTAFYLCASSIDKSMGAASIEQYFGPGTRLTVT.

The chain has TRBV28 and TRBJ2-5, with 9 bases lining up with TRBD2. Germline values: CDR1 MDHEN, CDR2 SYDVKM. Trimming cost V 5 bases and J 5 bases; bases outside gene matches: 12. This CDR3 has 16 residues. The DNA of the CDR3 is TGTGCCAGCAGTCGGTTACCCCTAGCGGGATTGGAGACCCAGTACTTC. Its translation: CASSRLPLAGLETQYF. Complete variable domain (other parts from reference TRBV28 and TRBJ2-5): DVKVTQSSRYLVKRTGEKVFLECVQDMDHENMFWYRQDPGLGLRLIYFSYDVKMKEKGDIPEGYSVSREKKERFSLILESASTNQTSMYLCASSRLPLAGLETQYFGPGTRLLVL.